This record concerns one T cell receptor beta chain sequence. PCR employed 60 Vbeta and 13 Jbeta primers. Some clones are missing from TCRdb's copy, which holds only in-frame ones; the method was immunoSEQ multiplex PCR. The table lists over 150,000 clones, roughly four fifths of them singletons. This record comes from a study of cytomegalovirus exposure and HLA in healthy donors. The CDR3 extends over 12 amino acids. Trimming removed 3 bases from V and 5 bases from J, with 7 bases in between. Germline V lookup: CDR1 MDHEN, CDR2 SYDVKM. The sample comprised PBMCs. This clonotype originated in a man in his forties or fifties in good health and CMV-seropositive. The V call is TRBV28, the J call TRBJ1-1; D is uncertain. In nucleotides, the CDR3 is TGTGCCAGCAGTTTTGAGTGGACTGAAGCTTTCTTT. It codes for CASSFEWTEAFF. Together with reference TRBV28 and TRBJ1-1, the CDR3 gives the full variable domain: DVKVTQSSRYLVKRTGEKVFLECVQDMDHENMFWYRQDPGLGLRLIYFSYDVKMKEKGDIPEGYSVSREKKERFSLILESASTNQTSMYLCASSFEWTEAFFGQGTRLTVV.